This T cell receptor (beta chain) was identified in a study of blood T cell repertoires in COVID-19. Here immunoSEQ multiplex PCR was the method, and the copy in TCRdb shows in-frame clones only, minus some. Among roughly 260,000 clones listed, roughly 88% were seen once. The TCR originated in a woman aged 40 to 50 who had recovered from COVID-19. The sample was peripheral blood.

As DNA, the CDR3 is TGTGCCAGCAGCCAAGCGGGAGGGGCCGGCTATGAGCAGTTCTTC. This encodes CASSQAGGAGYEQFF. The chain links TRBV4-2 to TRBJ2-1, with TRBD2 matching 8 bases. V lost 1 base, J lost 8 bases, and 7 bases stayed unmatched. This CDR3 has 15 amino acids. Germline assignment: CDR1 LGHNA and CDR2 YNFKEQ.